In its sample, the clone carrying this T cell receptor (beta chain) was seen many times. Antigen unknown. The data derive from a study of T-cell memory formation after mild COVID-19. Turning to the study itself: TCR clusters were mostly confined to one donor each.

Constant-segment primers served in 5'RACE that generated TCR alpha and TCR beta cDNA libraries bearing sample barcodes and UMIs. Each CDR3 protein gets one entry after TCRdb re-called the 5' RACE reads with MiXCR. The table has 150,000 to 200,000 distinct CDR3 sequences, 14% seen once. The ends lost 5 bases at V and 4 bases at J; junction bases unmatched: 4. Germline lookup yields CDR1 SEHNR and CDR2 FQNEAQ (reference sequence). This CDR3 region has 13 residues. Study results and caveats: Certain responding clones were present in pre-infection memory, suggesting participation of cross-reactive memory. Later expanders leaned toward CD4+, whereas clones contracting from day 15 to 85 were balanced CD4/CD8.

The chain couples TRBV7-9 to TRBJ2-5; 7 bases fit TRBD2. The sequence derives from an adult woman who had mild COVID-19 (a few samples of this study predate the infection). Cell type and time point are not known. The specimen was PBMCs or a T cell subset sorted from them (not recorded which). The DNA of the CDR3 is TGTGCCAGCAGCCCTCCGGGGGGAGAGACCCAGTACTTC. Protein sequence: CASSPPGGETQYF.